A single T cell receptor (beta chain) is shown here with its context. Within the sample, other DNA sequences also encode this same CDR3. Only in-frame clones appear in the TCRdb table, and some are missing; sequencing was by immunoSEQ multiplex PCR. This sample yields about 290,000 clones, of which around four fifths are seen a single time; less than 4.5% belongs to the top ten. The data were obtained in a study of blood T cell repertoires in COVID-19. Sequenced input: peripheral blood. The sequence was collected from a woman aged 50 to 60 with active or convalescent COVID-19.

CDR3 sequence (DNA): TGCGCCAGCAGTTTTCAGGGGAGTGGTGAAAAACTGTTTTTT. Its translation: CASSFQGSGEKLFF. The chain is built from TRBV5-1 and TRBJ1-4; TRBD1 is a possible D gene (6 bases). There are 14 residues in the CDR3. Trimming cost V 5 bases and J 7 bases, with 15 bases left between them. The germline V gene has CDR1 SGHRS and CDR2 YFSETQ.